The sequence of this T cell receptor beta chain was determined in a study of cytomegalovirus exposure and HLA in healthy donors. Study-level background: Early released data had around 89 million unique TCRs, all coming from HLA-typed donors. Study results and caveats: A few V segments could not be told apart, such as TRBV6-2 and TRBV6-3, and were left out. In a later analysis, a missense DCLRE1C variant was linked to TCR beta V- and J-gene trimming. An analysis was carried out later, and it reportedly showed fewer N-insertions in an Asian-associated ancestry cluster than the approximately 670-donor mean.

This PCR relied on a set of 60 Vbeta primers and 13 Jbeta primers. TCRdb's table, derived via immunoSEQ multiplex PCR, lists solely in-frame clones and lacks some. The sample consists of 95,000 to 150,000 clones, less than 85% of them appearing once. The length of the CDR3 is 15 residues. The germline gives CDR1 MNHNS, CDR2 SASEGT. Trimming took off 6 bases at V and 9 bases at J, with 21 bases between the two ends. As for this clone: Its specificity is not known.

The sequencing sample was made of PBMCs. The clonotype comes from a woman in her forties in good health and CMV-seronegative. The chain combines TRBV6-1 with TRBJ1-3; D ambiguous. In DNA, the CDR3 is TGTGCCAGCAGGTCGCCCCCCCTACGGGGTGGCACCATATATTTT. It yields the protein CASRSPPLRGGTIYF.